Listed below are T cell receptor beta chains from one sample, sequenced in a study of identical twins. TCRdb recomputed calls from the 5' RACE reads with MiXCR, one row per CDR3 protein. This repertoire shows 270,000 or so distinct CDR3 sequences, about 8% found once; its top ten account for 3%. Separately, the same data were catalogued under a study of yellow fever vaccine responses in identical twins.

Material for sequencing was CD8+ T cells sorted from blood. Receptor source: a woman aged 18-35 years in good health. Both conserved end residues are part of each CDR3. The order of the fields is D gene, J gene, V gene, clone size, CDR3 protein, CDR3 DNA. A D gene is named only where the DNA matches it firmly. Clone size is shown for a subset of rows, as once, few, many or a class of expanded clone.

.,TRBJ2-1,TRBV4-2,.,CASSPPQAHEQFF,TGTGCCAGCAGCCCACCTCAGGCCCATGAGCAGTTCTTC
TRBD1,TRBJ2-2,TRBV6-5,.,CASSYSRGQGSGELFF,TGTGCCAGCAGTTACTCGAGGGGACAGGGGTCCGGGGAGCTGTTTTTT
.,TRBJ1-5,TRBV20-1,.,CSAPTYSNQPQHF,TGCAGTGCCCCTACTTATAGCAATCAGCCCCAGCATTTT
TRBD1,TRBJ2-2,TRBV12-3/TRBV12-4,many,CASSPFRDRETGELFF,TGTGCCAGCAGTCCCTTCCGGGACAGGGAGACCGGGGAGCTGTTTTTT
.,TRBJ2-3,TRBV19,once,CASSIPTLTDTQYF,TGTGCCAGTAGTATCCCCACACTCACAGATACGCAGTATTTT
.,TRBJ2-1,TRBV2,.,CASSAPGYNEQFF,TGTGCCAGCAGTGCACCAGGGTACAATGAGCAGTTCTTC
.,TRBJ2-3,TRBV6-4,few,CASREEGWTDTQYF,TGTGCCAGCAGGGAGGAGGGTTGGACAGATACGCAGTATTTT
.,TRBJ2-4,TRBV5-5,many,CASAHPLVALAKNIQYF,TGTGCCAGCGCCCATCCTCTGGTAGCCTTGGCCAAAAACATTCAGTACTTC
.,TRBJ2-3,TRBV5-1,.,CASSLPTGGTDTQYF,TGCGCCAGCAGCCTCCCGACAGGAGGGACAGATACGCAGTATTTT
.,TRBJ2-5,TRBV4-3,once,CASSQALGGKETQHF,TGCGCCAGCAGCCAGGCCTTGGGGGGCAAAGAGACCCAGCACTTC
.,TRBJ1-1,TRBV7-9,many,CASSFMASKNTEAFF,TGTGCCAGCAGCTTTATGGCCTCGAAGAACACTGAAGCTTTCTTT
TRBD1,TRBJ2-3,TRBV5-1,many,CASSWTQGGSTDTQYF,TGCGCCAGCAGCTGGACACAGGGGGGAAGCACAGATACGCAGTATTTT
.,TRBJ2-3,TRBV2,.,CATDSALAVVTDTQYF,TGTGCCACCGACTCCGCCCTAGCTGTAGTTACAGATACGCAGTATTTT
.,TRBJ2-5,TRBV2,many,CASRGDQETQYF,TGTGCCAGCCGGGGTGACCAAGAGACCCAGTACTTC
.,TRBJ1-2,TRBV7-9,many,CASSGGTPGYTF,TGTGCCAGCAGCGGCGGGACACCTGGCTACACCTTC
TRBD1,TRBJ2-7,TRBV12-3/TRBV12-4,many,CASSPGGVYYEQYF,TGTGCCAGCAGCCCAGGGGGCGTGTACTACGAGCAGTACTTC
.,TRBJ2-2,TRBV12-3/TRBV12-4,many,CASSPGAALGTGELFF,TGTGCCAGCAGTCCCGGGGCGGCCCTGGGGACCGGGGAGCTGTTTTTT
.,TRBJ2-7,TRBV12-3/TRBV12-4,many,CASSQQNEQYF,TGTGCCAGCAGTCAACAAAACGAGCAGTACTTC
.,TRBJ2-2,TRBV29-1,many,CSVGQEVAGELFF,TGCAGCGTTGGACAGGAGGTGGCCGGGGAGCTGTTTTTT
.,TRBJ2-3,TRBV4-2,.,CASSQDYGASTDTQYF,TGCGCCAGCAGCCAAGATTACGGTGCTAGCACAGATACGCAGTATTTT
TRBD1,TRBJ2-7,TRBV7-9,few,CASSTGQVSYEQYF,TGTGCCAGCAGCACGGGACAGGTGTCCTACGAGCAGTACTTC
.,TRBJ2-3,TRBV4-3,.,CASSQVGGAIDTQYF,TGCGCCAGCAGCCAAGTCGGAGGGGCCATAGATACGCAGTATTTT
.,TRBJ2-7,TRBV28,few,CASTLGSGSEQYF,TGTGCCAGCACGCTGGGGTCCGGTAGCGAGCAGTACTTC
TRBD2,TRBJ2-5,TRBV19,few,CASSIVRGGETQYF,TGTGCCAGTAGTATAGTTCGCGGGGGGGAGACCCAGTACTTC
TRBD2,TRBJ2-1,TRBV6-2/TRBV6-3,.,CASSSGGGGSYNEQFF,TGTGCCAGCAGTTCCGGCGGGGGGGGCTCCTACAATGAGCAGTTCTTC
TRBD1,TRBJ1-6,TRBV6-1,.,CASSQGTGSPLHF,TGTGCCAGCAGTCAAGGGACAGGATCACCCCTCCACTTT
TRBD1,TRBJ2-5,TRBV28,.,CASSLYQGAGETQYF,TGTGCCAGCAGTTTATATCAGGGGGCTGGAGAGACCCAGTACTTC
.,TRBJ2-2,TRBV3-1,.,CASSQEWETPTGELFF,TGTGCCAGCAGCCAAGAATGGGAAACCCCCACCGGGGAGCTGTTTTTT
.,TRBJ1-2,TRBV6-5,few,CASSYGGNYGYTF,TGTGCCAGCAGTTACGGGGGGAACTATGGCTACACCTTC
.,TRBJ1-5,TRBV20-1,few,CSAIGGVDYQPQHF,TGCAGTGCTATAGGGGGGGTCGATTATCAGCCCCAGCATTTT
TRBD2,TRBJ2-1,TRBV18,.,CASSPRASGSSYNEQFF,TGTGCCAGCTCACCAAGGGCTAGCGGGAGCTCCTACAATGAGCAGTTCTTC
TRBD2,TRBJ2-3,TRBV20-1,few,CSVTLTGGAADTQYF,TGCAGTGTTACCCTGACCGGGGGGGCCGCAGATACGCAGTATTTT